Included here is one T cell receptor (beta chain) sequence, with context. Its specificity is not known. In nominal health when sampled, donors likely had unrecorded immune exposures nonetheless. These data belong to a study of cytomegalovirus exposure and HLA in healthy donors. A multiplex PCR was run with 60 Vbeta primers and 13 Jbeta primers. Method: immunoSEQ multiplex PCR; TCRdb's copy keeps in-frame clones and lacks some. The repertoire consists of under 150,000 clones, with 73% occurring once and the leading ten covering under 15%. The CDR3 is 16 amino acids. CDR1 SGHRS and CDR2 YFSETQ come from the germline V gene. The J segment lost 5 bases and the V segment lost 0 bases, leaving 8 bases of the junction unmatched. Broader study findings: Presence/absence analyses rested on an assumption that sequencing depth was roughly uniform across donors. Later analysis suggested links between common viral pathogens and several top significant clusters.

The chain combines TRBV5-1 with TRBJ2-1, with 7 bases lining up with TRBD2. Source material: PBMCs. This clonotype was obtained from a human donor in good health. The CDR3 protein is CASSLGGPGGHNEQFF. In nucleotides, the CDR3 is TGCGCCAGCAGCTTGGGTGGGCCGGGGGGACACAATGAGCAGTTCTTC.